Below are 25 T cell receptor beta chains sequenced from a single sample in a study of control samples from healthy donors and cancer patients (dated by TCRdb to 2018 to 2020). The library came from the immunoSEQ multiplex PCR assay. Drawn from immuneACCESS, this table holds only the in-frame rearrangements with V and J called that TCRdb kept. Clones are partly lost; checked studies trace under half to an unresolved V gene and leave the rest unexplained. This sample comprises around 84,000 clones, roughly 88% of them detected only once. Of the sample, approximately 10% falls within the top ten clones. Sequencing used PBMCs. The receptor source for this set is a man aged 60 to 69 with head and neck cancer.

The J gene is TRBJ2-2, the V gene TRBV21-1; TRBD2, the table's D call, lacks a check against the DNA. TRBV21-1 is a listed pseudogene. This CDR3 has 19 residues. The CDR3 is CASSKVMPSGTTTGGELFF. The CDR3 DNA reads TGTGCCAGCAGCAAAGTCATGCCTAGCGGGACGACGACAGGCGGGGAGCTGTTTTTT.

This chain links TRBV9 with TRBJ1-1, with D unclear. CDR1 is SGDLS and CDR2 is YYNGEE in the germline V gene. Trimming cost V 4 bases and J 8 bases, with 18 bases left between them. The CDR3 runs to 14 residues. CDR3 sequence: CASSPSTDSLEAFF. The CDR3 nucleotides read TGTGCCAGCAGCCCCTCGACGGACTCCCTAGAAGCTTTCTTT.

The gene calls are TRBV27 and TRBJ2-7; the D gene is possibly TRBD2 (5 bases). The germline gives CDR1 MNHEY, CDR2 SMNVEV (reference sequence). This CDR3 contains 15 residues. The germline V and J ends were trimmed by 2 bases and 0 bases, with 11 bases remaining between them. The chain's CDR3 is CASSLDTSTSYEQYF. DNA of the CDR3: TGTGCCAGCAGTTTAGACACTAGTACCTCCTACGAGCAGTACTTC.

V gene TRBV5-4 combines with J gene TRBJ1-4; D perhaps matches TRBD1 (5 bases). Germline V gene data show CDR1 as SGHNT and CDR2 as YYREEE (reference sequence). Trimming shortened V by 4 bases and J by 8 bases, and 12 bases separated the two germline ends. The CDR3 has 13 amino acids. The CDR3 protein is CASSTGDGEKLFF. The CDR3 DNA follows: TGTGCCAGCAGCACGGGGGACGGAGAAAAACTGTTTTTT.

The chain employs TRBV29-1 and TRBJ1-2, with D possibly TRBD1 on 6 matching bases. CDR3 length: 13 amino acids. Germline V gene sequence: CDR1 SQVTM, CDR2 ANQGSEA. Trimming removed 3 bases at V and 4 bases at J, with 12 bases between. The CDR3 sequence is CSVDKTGSYGYTF. In DNA form, the CDR3 reads TGCAGCGTTGACAAAACAGGGTCCTATGGCTACACCTTC.

The chain links TRBV5-1 to TRBJ2-3; 7 bases align to TRBD1. Looked up from germline, CDR1 is SGHRS and CDR2 is YFSETQ. This CDR3 region has 15 residues. V shed 4 bases, J shed 2 bases, and the junction held 7 bases outside the gene matches. This chain's CDR3 is CASSQGQFNTDTQYF. The CDR3 DNA reads as TGCGCCAGCAGCCAGGGACAGTTTAACACAGATACGCAGTATTTT.

This sequence joins TRBV11-2 and TRBJ2-1; TRBD2 matches at 7 bases. Germline lookup yields CDR1 SGHAT and CDR2 FQNNGV. Losses at the gene ends were 1 base for V and 9 bases for J; bases not matched to a gene: 6. This CDR3 has 14 residues. DNA for the CDR3: TGTGCCAGCAGCTTAGCGGGAGGCCGCTTTGAGCAGTTCTTC. Translating gives CASSLAGGRFEQFF.

The chain combines TRBV9 with TRBJ2-1, with TRBD2 identical over 8 bases. The CDR3 runs to 18 residues. Looked up from germline, CDR1 is SGDLS and CDR2 is YYNGEE. Trimming removed 4 bases from V and 8 bases from J; junction bases left unmatched: 20. The CDR3 nucleotides are TGTGCCAGCAGCCCAACCGGGGGTAGCGGGGCGAGCCTTTATGAGCAGTTCTTC. As protein: CASSPTGGSGASLYEQFF. The full variable domain, with the rest looked up from reference TRBV9 and TRBJ2-1, is DSGVTQTPKHLITATGQRVTLRCSPRSGDLSVYWYQQSLDQGLQFLIQYYNGEERAKGNILERFSAQQFPDLHSELNLSSLELGDSALYFCASSPTGGSGASLYEQFFGPGTRLTVL.

This clone appeared a single time. This chain uses TRBV7-9 with TRBJ1-2; 12 bases align to TRBD1. J was trimmed by 7 bases and V by 3 bases; bases with no gene match: 6. Looked up from germline, CDR1 is SEHNR and CDR2 is FQNEAQ (reference sequence). The CDR3 has 15 residues. The DNA for the CDR3 is TGTGCCAGCAGCTTCCGGGACAGGGGGCAAGGTGGCTACACCTTC. Translating gives CASSFRDRGQGGYTF.

This clone was seen once. V gene TRBV7-9 combines with J gene TRBJ2-7, with 11 bases lining up with TRBD2. V lost 4 bases and J lost 2; bases outside the gene matches: 10. This CDR3 comprises 17 residues. CDR1 is SEHNR and CDR2 is FQNEAQ in the germline V gene (reference sequence). The CDR3 DNA is TGTGCCAGCAGCTCGGTAGCGGGAGGGCCAGGGGCCTACGAGCAGTACTTC. This translates into CASSSVAGGPGAYEQYF.

V and J are TRBV7-8 and TRBJ2-1; 10 bases line up with TRBD2. The CDR3 runs to 15 residues. Trimming removed 2 bases from V and 6 bases from J; junction bases left unmatched: 4. Germline CDR1 SGHVS, CDR2 FQNEAQ. The CDR3 sequence is CASSLLGLASNEQFF. The CDR3 DNA is TGTGCCAGCAGCTTACTGGGACTAGCGAGCAATGAGCAGTTCTTC.

The chain recombines TRBV20-1 with TRBJ2-5; D gene uncertain. This CDR3 contains 11 residues. Germline-derived CDR1 and CDR2 are DFQATT and SNEGSKA (reference sequence). The CDR3 DNA reads as TGCAGCCCGGTGGGCGGAGAGACCCAGTACTTC. Its translation: CSPVGGETQYF.

The chain links TRBV5-6 to TRBJ1-6; D remains ambiguous. V was clipped by 4 bases and J by 15 bases, with 14 bases between them. CDR1 and CDR2 from the germline V gene are SGHDT and YYEEEE. The CDR3 sequence is 12 residues long. In DNA form, the CDR3 reads TGTGCCAGCAGCATAGGTACCCGGCACCTCCACTTT. This encodes CASSIGTRHLHF.

The chain is built from TRBV5-5 and TRBJ2-5, with 10 nucleotides matching TRBD2. V lost 4 bases and J lost 3; bases outside the gene matches: 9. This CDR3 is 16 amino acids long. The V gene's germline CDR1 is SGHKS and CDR2 YYEKEE (reference sequence). The CDR3 DNA sequence: TGTGCCAGCAGCCAGATCGTAGCGGGAGGAAAAGAGACCCAGTACTTC. Translated, it gives CASSQIVAGGKETQYF.

This clone was counted between two and nine times. V is TRBV4-1 and J is TRBJ2-1, with D hard to call. Trimming cost V 4 bases and J 4 bases, with 17 bases left between them. This CDR3 comprises 16 residues. The germline CDR1 and CDR2 sequences are MGHRA and YSYEKL. CDR3: CASSPSGPRAYNEQFF. DNA of the CDR3: TGCGCCAGCAGCCCGAGTGGGCCTAGGGCATACAATGAGCAGTTCTTC.

The chain recombines TRBV6-5 with TRBJ1-2; 7 bases match TRBD1. In germline, CDR1 is MNHEY, CDR2 SVGAGI. This CDR3 comprises 15 residues. V lost 0 bases, J lost 3 bases, and 4 bases stayed unmatched. CDR3 sequence reads: CASSYSLQGDYGYTF. The CDR3 DNA reads as TGTGCCAGCAGTTACTCTCTCCAGGGGGACTATGGCTACACCTTC.

CDR3 protein: CASTRREENTEAFF. The CDR3 DNA reads as TGTGCCAGCACGAGGAGGGAGGAGAACACTGAAGCTTTCTTT. The chain links TRBV6-5 to TRBJ1-1; D gene uncertain. Trimming removed 7 bases at V and 1 base at J, with 13 bases between. The CDR3 consists of 14 residues. CDR1 and CDR2 (germline): MNHEY, SVGAGI.

This clone was found once. The sample has other DNA sequences that encode this CDR3 too. The V and J genes are TRBV5-1 and TRBJ1-2; D is unresolved. Trimming removed 0 bases at V and 3 bases at J, with 9 bases between. Germline V gene lookup returns CDR1 SGHRS and CDR2 YFSETQ. The CDR3 is 14 amino acids. The CDR3 DNA sequence: TGCGCCAGCAGCTTGGGCCAGTCTGACTATGGCTACACCTTC. Translation: CASSLGQSDYGYTF.

About this clone itself: Mismatch with germline at one junction end may stem from a read error. This chain uses TRBV5-1 with TRBJ2-5; 7 bases match TRBD1. Germline V gene lookup returns CDR1 SGHRS and CDR2 YFSETQ. CDR3 length: 14 residues. CDR3 coding DNA: TGCGCCAGCAGCCCCGGACAGGTCCAACAGACCCAGTACTTC. Residues: CASSPGQVQQTQYF.

V gene TRBV28 combines with J gene TRBJ1-5, with 10 bases identical to TRBD1. Trimming cost V 5 bases and J 1 base; bases outside gene matches: 5. Per the germline V gene, CDR1 is MDHEN and CDR2 is SYDVKM. This CDR3 contains 16 residues. CDR3 loop: CASSRWTGGSNQPQHF. In nucleotides, the CDR3 is TGTGCCAGCAGTAGATGGACAGGGGGAAGCAATCAGCCCCAGCATTTT. Full variable domain (missing parts from reference TRBV28 and TRBJ1-5): DVKVTQSSRYLVKRTGEKVFLECVQDMDHENMFWYRQDPGLGLRLIYFSYDVKMKEKGDIPEGYSVSREKKERFSLILESASTNQTSMYLCASSRWTGGSNQPQHFGDGTRLSIL.

V and J are TRBV11-2 and TRBJ2-2; D may be TRBD1 (5 bases). Germline CDR1 SGHAT, CDR2 FQNNGV. The CDR3 contains 15 residues. V lost 3 bases and J 6 bases, leaving 14 bases between the germline ends. Written as DNA, the CDR3 is TGTGCCAGCAGCTTCTTAAGGGGCGCGGCCGGGGAGCTGTTTTTT. Translating it yields CASSFLRGAAGELFF.

The rearrangement joins TRBV5-1 to TRBJ1-1; D possibly corresponds to TRBD1 (5 bases). V gave up 5 bases and J gave up 4 bases, with 15 bases separating them. This CDR3 is 14 amino acids long. Germline-derived CDR1 and CDR2 are SGHRS and YFSETQ. The CDR3 reads CASSLGEGSTEAFF. CDR3 coding DNA: TGCGCCAGCAGTCTAGGGGAGGGCTCCACTGAAGCTTTCTTT.

The chain employs TRBV24-1 and TRBJ2-1, with D perhaps TRBD1 (6 bases). The CDR3 is made up of 12 amino acids. V lost 2 bases to trimming and J lost 11 bases, with 9 bases between them. Looked up from germline, CDR1 is KGHDR and CDR2 is SFDVKD. The CDR3, as DNA: TGTGCCACCAGTGATTACGGACAGAAGCAGTTCTTC. Translated: CATSDYGQKQFF.

V usage is TRBV28 and J usage is TRBJ1-2, with 9 positions matching TRBD1. The germline CDR1 and CDR2 sequences are MDHEN and SYDVKM. Unmatched junction bases numbered 6, after V lost 5 bases and J lost 8 bases. This CDR3 has 13 residues. CDR3 coding DNA: TGTGCCAGCAGTCTGACAGGGGGAGGCGGCTACACCTTC. Translated, it gives CASSLTGGGGYTF.

V gene TRBV30 combines with J gene TRBJ1-2; TRBD1 is a possible D gene (5 bases). Germline-derived CDR1 and CDR2 are GTSNPN and SVGIG (reference sequence). The germline V and J ends were trimmed by 0 bases and 8 bases, with 13 bases remaining between them. The CDR3 length is 13 residues. CDR3 DNA: TGTGCCTGGAGTGTAGGTCCCGGGGGAGGCTACACCTTC. This gives the protein CAWSVGPGGGYTF.